Listed below are T cell receptor beta chains from one sample, sequenced in a study of control samples from healthy donors and cancer patients. The protocol was immunoSEQ multiplex PCR, while the TCRdb copy is restricted to in-frame clones and leaves out a portion. This sample has about 140,000 clones, with 80% to 95% found just once. Sequenced sample: blood. The receptor source for this set is a man aged 25-45 years in good health. CDR3s include the opening cysteine and the closing phenylalanine or tryptophan. The order of the fields is CDR3 protein, CDR3 DNA, J gene, CDR3 length, D gene, clone size, V gene. D genes are given only for firm matches. Size is stated for part of the rows, as once, few or many counts, or as a class when the clone is expanded.

CASSVGLAGGIQYF,TGTGCCAGCAGCGTAGGGCTAGCGGGAGGGATCCAGTACTTC,TRBJ2-5,14,TRBD2,NA,TRBV9
CASSAGGETQYF,TGTGCCAGCAGCGCCGGGGGGGAGACCCAGTACTTC,TRBJ2-5,12,TRBD2,NA,TRBV7-8
CASSPRQAGAFF,TGTGCCAGCAGTCCCCGACAGGCAGGGGCTTTCTTT,TRBJ1-1,12,NA,NA,TRBV28
CASSYLTGKNYGYTF,TGTGCCAGCAGTTACTTGACAGGAAAAAACTATGGCTACACCTTC,TRBJ1-2,15,NA,NA,TRBV6-5
CASSSNPGQGVYEQYF,TGTGCCAGCAGTTCTAATCCGGGACAGGGGGTCTACGAGCAGTACTTC,TRBJ2-7,16,TRBD1,NA,TRBV6-4
CASSPRGLNYGYTF,TGTGCCAGCTCACCCCGGGGGCTTAACTATGGCTACACCTTC,TRBJ1-2,14,NA,NA,TRBV18
CASSITARGSEQFF,TGTGCCAGTAGTATAACGGCGAGGGGAAGTGAGCAGTTCTTC,TRBJ2-1,14,NA,NA,TRBV19
CASSKAQGASYGYTF,TGTGCCAGCAGTAAGGCACAGGGGGCTAGTTATGGCTACACCTTC,TRBJ1-2,15,TRBD1,NA,TRBV6-6
CAWATWGAGGRSETQYF,TGTGCCTGGGCCACTTGGGGGGCCGGAGGACGATCAGAGACCCAGTACTTC,TRBJ2-5,17,NA,NA,TRBV30
CATSDPGRGYGYTF,TGTGCCACCAGTGATCCAGGGCGGGGCTATGGCTACACCTTC,TRBJ1-2,14,NA,NA,TRBV24-1
CASSLGQVYEKLFF,TGTGCCAGCAGTTTAGGGCAGGTTTACGAAAAACTGTTTTTT,TRBJ1-4,14,NA,NA,TRBV28
CASSPGTGSQPQHF,TGTGCCAGCAGTCCCGGGACAGGGTCCCAGCCCCAGCATTTT,TRBJ1-5,14,TRBD1,NA,TRBV28
CASSLAPGSSGNTIYF,TGCGCCAGCAGCTTGGCGCCAGGGAGCTCTGGAAACACCATATATTTT,TRBJ1-3,16,NA,NA,TRBV5-1
CTSSQELREGLMNEQFF,TGCACCAGCAGCCAAGAACTCCGGGAGGGACTTATGAATGAGCAGTTCTTC,TRBJ2-1,17,NA,NA,TRBV1
CASSGDQGYEQYF,TGTGCCAGCAGCGGTGATCAAGGCTACGAGCAGTACTTC,TRBJ2-7,13,NA,NA,TRBV6-6
CASSSTPGTLNTEAFF,TGTGCCAGCAGCTCTACACCTGGGACGTTGAACACTGAAGCTTTCTTT,TRBJ1-1,16,NA,NA,TRBV5-4
CASRSGRGETQYF,TGTGCCAGCAGATCGGGCAGGGGTGAGACCCAGTACTTC,TRBJ2-5,13,NA,NA,TRBV28
CSVPVGGELFF,TGCAGCGTTCCCGTAGGCGGGGAGCTGTTTTTT,TRBJ2-2,11,NA,NA,TRBV29-1
CASRLAGGPIEQFF,TGTGCCAGCAGACTAGCGGGAGGGCCTATTGAGCAGTTCTTC,TRBJ2-1,14,TRBD2,NA,TRBV5-5
CASRGGQVGANVLTF,TGTGCCAGCAGAGGTGGACAGGTAGGGGCCAACGTCCTGACTTTC,TRBJ2-6,15,TRBD1,NA,TRBV6-5
CASSLTANTEAFF,TGTGCCAGCAGTTTAACAGCTAACACTGAAGCTTTCTTT,TRBJ1-1,13,NA,NA,TRBV28
CASSSGETQYF,TGTGCCAGCAGTTCGGGGGAGACCCAGTACTTC,TRBJ2-5,11,NA,NA,TRBV12-3/TRBV12-4
CASSEQGEGRDTQYF,TGTGCCAGCAGTGAACAGGGGGAAGGGAGAGATACGCAGTATTTT,TRBJ2-3,15,TRBD1,NA,TRBV6-4
CASSLTGELFF,TGTGCCAGCAGTTTGACCGGGGAGCTGTTTTTT,TRBJ2-2,11,NA,NA,TRBV27
CASSTYPGAGYEQYF,TGTGCCAGCAGTACTTATCCGGGGGCTGGCTACGAGCAGTACTTC,TRBJ2-7,15,NA,NA,TRBV2
CASSQVWPEMETQYF,TGCGCCAGCAGCCAAGTTTGGCCCGAGATGGAGACCCAGTACTTC,TRBJ2-5,15,NA,NA,TRBV4-3
CASSQERGKGQIPQKYEQYF,TGCGCCAGCAGCCAAGAACGAGGGAAGGGACAGATTCCTCAAAAGTACGAGCAGTACTTC,TRBJ2-7,20,TRBD1,NA,TRBV4-3
CASSGKLGNQPQHF,TGTGCCAGTAGTGGTAAATTGGGGAATCAGCCCCAGCATTTT,TRBJ1-5,14,NA,NA,TRBV19
CASRTGAVRMDTQYF,TGTGCCAGTAGAACAGGAGCCGTTCGTATGGATACGCAGTATTTT,TRBJ2-3,15,NA,NA,TRBV19
CASSLGGSLAYEQYF,TGTGCCAGCAGTTTAGGGGGGAGTTTGGCCTACGAGCAGTACTTC,TRBJ2-7,15,NA,NA,TRBV28
CASSSSPGTSGSRGLNEQFF,TGTGCCAGCAGTTCCTCCCCCGGGACTAGCGGGAGTAGAGGGCTCAATGAGCAGTTCTTC,TRBJ2-1,20,TRBD2,NA,TRBV28
CASSFGQNTEAFF,TGTGCCAGCAGTTTTGGACAGAACACTGAAGCTTTCTTT,TRBJ1-1,13,NA,NA,TRBV6-5
CASSYRANYGYTF,TGTGCCAGCAGTTACCGGGCTAACTATGGCTACACCTTC,TRBJ1-2,13,NA,NA,TRBV28
CASSSRGAVKNIQYF,TGTGCCAGCAGCTCCCGGGGGGCCGTCAAAAACATTCAGTACTTC,TRBJ2-4,15,NA,NA,TRBV11-1
CASSLPETQYF,TGTGCCAGCAGCTTACCAGAGACCCAGTACTTC,TRBJ2-5,11,NA,NA,TRBV7-2
CASSVQGGPGELFF,TGTGCCAGCAGTGTTCAGGGAGGGCCGGGGGAGCTGTTTTTT,TRBJ2-2,14,TRBD2,NA,TRBV2
CASSYYQGGGYEQYF,TGTGCCAGCAGTTACTACCAGGGGGGTGGATACGAGCAGTACTTC,TRBJ2-7,15,NA,many,TRBV6-5
CASNEGEGTNEKLFF,TGTGCCAGCAACGAAGGGGAGGGAACTAATGAAAAACTGTTTTTT,TRBJ1-4,15,NA,NA,TRBV21-1
CASSQDLVGTTYEQYF,TGTGCCAGCAGCCAAGATCTAGTGGGAACCACCTACGAGCAGTACTTC,TRBJ2-7,16,NA,NA,TRBV14
CASSVGGRALQETQYF,TGTGCCAGCAGCGTAGGGGGAAGGGCCCTTCAAGAGACCCAGTACTTC,TRBJ2-5,16,NA,NA,TRBV9
CASSLTFPSGNTIYF,TGCGCCAGCAGCTTGACTTTCCCCTCTGGAAACACCATATATTTT,TRBJ1-3,15,NA,NA,TRBV5-1
CASSSLAGLGTQYF,TGTGCCAGCAGTTCTCTAGCGGGACTAGGGACCCAGTACTTC,TRBJ2-5,14,TRBD2,NA,TRBV6-5
CASSWDFAYEQYF,TGTGCCAGCAGTTGGGACTTCGCCTACGAGCAGTACTTC,TRBJ2-7,13,NA,NA,TRBV12-3/TRBV12-4
CASSDSGIGYEQYF,TGTGCCAGCAGTGATAGCGGGATCGGCTACGAGCAGTACTTC,TRBJ2-7,14,TRBD2,NA,TRBV2
CASSPIWDPNGSPLHF,TGTGCCAGCAGCCCCATCTGGGACCCGAACGGTTCACCCCTCCACTTT,TRBJ1-6,16,NA,NA,TRBV14